Listed below are T cell receptor beta chains from one sample, sequenced in a study of cytomegalovirus exposure and HLA in healthy donors. Repertoires were generated with immunoSEQ multiplex PCR, while TCRdb's copy carries only in-frame clones and drops some. The sample consists of 150,000 to 200,000 clones, roughly nine tenths of them appearing once. The sequencing sample was made of PBMCs. These TCRs come from a girl younger than two in good health and CMV-seronegative. The CDR3 runs from the conserved cysteine through the conserved F or W. The order of the fields is J gene, V gene, CDR3 length, clone size, CDR3 protein. For some rows the clone size is stated as once, few or many, or as a class when expanded; others skip it.

j_call: TRBJ2-5
v_call: TRBV7-9
cdr3_length: 17
clone_size: -
cdr3_aa: CASSPLGVQGLQETQYF

j_call: TRBJ2-1
v_call: TRBV18
cdr3_length: 13
clone_size: once
cdr3_aa: CASSPLQGDEQFF

j_call: TRBJ2-7
v_call: TRBV6-1
cdr3_length: 15
clone_size: -
cdr3_aa: CASSRQRGRSYEQYF

j_call: TRBJ2-5
v_call: TRBV19
cdr3_length: 15
clone_size: -
cdr3_aa: CASSVTGISQETQYF

j_call: TRBJ2-5
v_call: TRBV9
cdr3_length: 13
clone_size: -
cdr3_aa: CASSVGPEETQYF

j_call: TRBJ2-1
v_call: TRBV13
cdr3_length: 14
clone_size: -
cdr3_aa: CASSLRRATNEQFF

j_call: TRBJ2-7
v_call: TRBV7-8
cdr3_length: 15
clone_size: once
cdr3_aa: CASSQRLAGVGEQYF

j_call: TRBJ2-3
v_call: TRBV18
cdr3_length: 14
clone_size: -
cdr3_aa: CASSPEGSGGSQYF

j_call: TRBJ2-1
v_call: TRBV7-2
cdr3_length: 17
clone_size: -
cdr3_aa: CASSLASGTSGSNEQFF

j_call: TRBJ2-7
v_call: TRBV19
cdr3_length: 14
clone_size: -
cdr3_aa: CASSMRAIHYEQYF

j_call: TRBJ2-3
v_call: TRBV28
cdr3_length: 16
clone_size: -
cdr3_aa: CASTEIAGGRGDTQYF

j_call: TRBJ1-1
v_call: TRBV6-6
cdr3_length: 15
clone_size: -
cdr3_aa: CATASLRGLFTEAFF